The 19 T cell receptor gamma chains given below trace back to one sample, sequenced in a study of Vδ1+ human thymocytes listed by TCRdb under 2018. Sequencing was carried out with an Illumina MiSeq. RNA was extracted with the RNeasy mini kit and reverse transcribed using Superscript III. Multiplex PCR was used to generate CDR3 amplicons, with pooled V-gene forward primers and a constant-region reverse primer carrying Illumina adaptor overhangs. TCRdb reran clone calling on the public reads with CATT; rows sharing one DNA sequence were then combined. This sample is represented by over 25,000 gamma-chain clones; over 15% of them were singletons. Under 2% of the sample is in the top ten clones. These TCRs' antigens remain unknown. Study-level results and caveats: In contrast to oligoclonal peripheral blood repertoires, thymic TRG and TRD repertoires appeared to be highly polyclonal with Gaussian CDR3 length distributions.

Input material: Vdelta1+ gamma-delta thymocytes from the thymus. What this sample's cell subset or site label stands for: FACS-sorted CD3+ TCRalphabeta- TCRVdelta1+ TCRVdelta2- thymocytes. These receptors were obtained from a boy in the first two years of life who had congenital heart surgery.

The chain uses TRGV4 and TRGJ1 or TRGJ2. Trimming at V came to 6 bases and at J to 2 bases, leaving 10 bases not matched to a gene. Per the germline V gene, CDR1 is EGSTGY and CDR2 is YDSYTSSV. This CDR3 is built from 14 residues. The CDR3 loop is CATWNGGHYYKKLF. In nucleotides, the CDR3 is TGTGCCACCTGGAACGGGGGGCATTATTATAAGAAACTCTTT.

This rearrangement joins TRGV4 to TRGJ1 or TRGJ2. Germline trimming cut 5 bases from V and 3 bases from J; bases unmatched to any gene: 10. CDR1 is EGSTGY, CDR2 YDSYTSSV, per germline. The length of the CDR3 is 14 residues. The CDR3 is CATWGTKGYYKKLF. The CDR3 region has the DNA TGTGCCACCTGGGGTACTAAGGGTTATTATAAGAAACTCTTT.

This clone was counted a few times. This sample also contains other DNA sequences that code for the same CDR3. The V call is TRGV3, the J call TRGJ1 or TRGJ2. This CDR3 has 11 amino acids. In germline, CDR1 is VTNTFY, CDR2 YDVSTARD (reference sequence). After removal of 1 base from V and 9 bases from J, the junction contained 3 bases not matched to a gene. CDR3 region: CATWDRSKKLF. The DNA of the CDR3 is TGTGCCACCTGGGACAGAAGTAAGAAACTCTTT.

This clone was seen a handful of times. This chain uses TRGV9 with TRGJ1 or TRGJ2. This CDR3 has 14 residues. With V trimmed by 0 bases and J by 7 bases, 9 bases remained unmatched. CDR1 is GITISATS, CDR2 ISYDGTV, per germline (reference sequence). As DNA, the CDR3 is TGTGCCTTGTGGGAGGTGCATTGGGGGTATAAGAAACTCTTT. This sequence encodes CALWEVHWGYKKLF.

With respect to this clone: This sequence is one base from a far larger clone and is likely a read error. The chain links TRGV5 to TRGJ1 or TRGJ2. This CDR3 comprises 12 residues. Germline V CDR1 and CDR2: VINAFY, YDVSNSKD. The CDR3 region is CTTWDRRYKKLF. CDR3 bases: TGTACCACCTGGGACAGGCGTTATAAGAAACTCTTT.

In its sample, this clone was seen a few times. The rearrangement links TRGV9 to TRGJ1 or TRGJ2. Germline V CDR1 and CDR2: GITISATS, ISYDGTV (reference sequence). V shed 3 bases, J shed 6 bases, and the junction held 11 bases outside the gene matches. CDR3 size: 14 residues. The CDR3 spells CALWEYPLGYKKLF. The CDR3 DNA is TGTGCCTTGTGGGAGTACCCTTTGGGTTATAAGAAACTCTTT.

The J gene is TRGJP, the V gene TRGV2. After removal of 0 bases from V and 3 bases from J, the junction contained 2 bases not matched to a gene. CDR3 length: 17 residues. Germline V gene data show CDR1 as EGSNGY and CDR2 as YDSYNSKV. In nucleotides, the CDR3 is TGTGCCACCTGGGACGGGTTGCAAGAGTTGGGCAAAAAAATCAAGGTATTT. Its translation is CATWDGLQELGKKIKVF.

This clone was seen more than once but under ten times. This chain uses TRGV2 with TRGJ1 or TRGJ2. Germline assignment: CDR1 EGSNGY and CDR2 YDSYNSKV. Unmatched junction bases numbered 5, after V lost 5 bases and J lost 1 base. This CDR3 has 13 amino acids. CDR3 sequence: CATWGINYYKKLF. DNA for the CDR3: TGTGCCACCTGGGGAATAAATTATTATAAGAAACTCTTT.

The chain uses TRGV3 and TRGJ1 or TRGJ2. The CDR3 sequence is 15 residues long. The V segment lost 0 bases and the J segment 3 bases; nucleotides outside the gene matches: 8. CDR1 and CDR2 from the germline V gene are VTNTFY and YDVSTARD (reference sequence). The CDR3 reads CATWDRQVCYYKKLF. In nucleotides, the CDR3 is TGTGCCACCTGGGACAGGCAGGTGTGTTATTATAAGAAACTCTTT.

This chain links TRGV9 with TRGJ1 or TRGJ2. Germline CDR1 reads GITISATS; CDR2 reads ISYDGTV (reference sequence). The CDR3 runs 14 residues. V was pared by 2 bases and J by 6 bases, with 10 bases of the junction left unmatched. The CDR3 nucleotides are TGTGCCTTGTGGGAGGCCGCTTGGGGTTATAAGAAACTCTTT. This translates into CALWEAAWGYKKLF.

The chain employs TRGV9 and TRGJ1 or TRGJ2. Germline V lookup: CDR1 GITISATS, CDR2 ISYDGTV (reference sequence). The CDR3 sequence is 12 residues long. Trimming took 10 bases from V and 3 from J; bases not matched to a gene: 9. Written as DNA, the CDR3 is TGTGCCTTATGTCCCCCTTATTATAAGAAACTCTTT. It translates to CALCPPYYKKLF.

This clone turned up a few times. The rearrangement joins TRGV5 to TRGJ1 or TRGJ2. Germline V gene sequence: CDR1 VINAFY, CDR2 YDVSNSKD. Germline trimming cut 0 bases from V and 11 bases from J; bases unmatched to any gene: 7. This CDR3 comprises 12 residues. CDR3 sequence: CATWDRPIEKLF. The CDR3 nucleotides are TGTGCCACCTGGGACAGGCCTATCGAGAAACTCTTT.

This clone was seen a few times. Other DNA sequences in the same sample also yield this CDR3. The gene calls are TRGV5 and TRGJ1 or TRGJ2. Germline values: CDR1 VINAFY, CDR2 YDVSNSKD. The trim removed 0 bases at V and 0 bases at J, leaving 5 bases unmatched. This CDR3 region has 15 residues. CDR3 sequence (DNA): TGTGCCACCTGGGACAGGCCCTGGAATTATTATAAGAAACTCTTT. It codes for CATWDRPWNYYKKLF.

On this clone itself: The sample has other DNA sequences that encode this CDR3 too. This chain joins TRGV9 and TRGJ1 or TRGJ2. Germline V gives CDR1 GITISATS, CDR2 ISYDGTV (reference sequence). The CDR3 contains 15 residues. Losses at the gene ends were 0 bases for V and 7 bases for J; bases not matched to a gene: 12. The chain's CDR3 is CALWEVPGLGYKKLF. For the CDR3, the DNA is TGTGCCTTGTGGGAGGTGCCGGGTTTAGGGTATAAGAAACTCTTT.

Note on this clone: A read error may produce the germline difference seen at one junction end. This rearrangement joins TRGV4 to TRGJ1 or TRGJ2. CDR3 length: 14 amino acids. Germline-derived CDR1 and CDR2 are EGSTGY and YDSYTSSV. The CDR3 DNA is TGTGCCACCTGGGATGAAGGGAGCTATTATAAGACACTCTTT. Protein: CATWDEGSYYKTLF.

By sample share, this clone is medium-sized. Other DNA sequences from this sample encode an identical CDR3 as well. The rearrangement uses TRGV9 and TRGJ1 or TRGJ2. This CDR3 is built from 11 residues. Germline CDR1 is GITISATS and CDR2 is ISYDGTV (reference sequence). The J segment lost 4 bases and the V segment lost 6 bases, leaving 3 bases of the junction unmatched. The CDR3 DNA is TGTGCCTTGTGGACCTATTATAAGAAACTCTTT. Translating it yields CALWTYYKKLF.

V usage is TRGV8 and J usage is TRGJ1 or TRGJ2. The CDR3 contains 15 residues. The V gene's germline CDR1 is VENAVY and CDR2 YDSYNSRV. J was trimmed by 0 bases and V by 3 bases; bases with no gene match: 8. CDR3 sequence (DNA): TGTGCCACCTGGGATGGGCAGGGGAATTATTATAAGAAACTCTTT. It codes for CATWDGQGNYYKKLF.

In regard to this clone: Other DNA sequences in the sample encode the same CDR3. The chain has TRGV4 and TRGJ1 or TRGJ2. Germline V gives CDR1 EGSTGY, CDR2 YDSYTSSV. CDR3 length: 12 amino acids. Losses at the gene ends were 6 bases for V and 1 base for J; bases not matched to a gene: 3. CDR3 loop: CATWLNYYKKLF. CDR3 DNA sequence: TGTGCCACCTGGCTTAATTATTATAAGAAACTCTTT.

This clone was observed a handful of times. This sequence joins TRGV9 and TRGJ1 or TRGJ2. This CDR3 has 11 amino acids. CDR1 and CDR2 from the germline V gene are GITISATS and ISYDGTV (reference sequence). Germline trimming cut 1 base from V and 10 bases from J; bases unmatched to any gene: 4. CDR3 DNA: TGTGCCTTGTGGGAGGTTGCCAAGAAACTCTTT. This translates into CALWEVAKKLF.